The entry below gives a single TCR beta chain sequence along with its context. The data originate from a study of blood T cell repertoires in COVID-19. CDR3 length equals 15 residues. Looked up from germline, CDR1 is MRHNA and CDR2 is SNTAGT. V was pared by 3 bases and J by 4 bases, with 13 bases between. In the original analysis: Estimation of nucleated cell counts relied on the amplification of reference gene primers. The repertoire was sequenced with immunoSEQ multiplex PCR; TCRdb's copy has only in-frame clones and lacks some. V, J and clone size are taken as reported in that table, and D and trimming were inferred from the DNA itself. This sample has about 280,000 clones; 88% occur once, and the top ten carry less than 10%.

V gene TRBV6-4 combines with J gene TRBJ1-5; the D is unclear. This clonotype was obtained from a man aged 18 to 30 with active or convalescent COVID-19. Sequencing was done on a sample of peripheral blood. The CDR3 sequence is CASSEDGGLNQPQHF. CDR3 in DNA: TGTGCCAGCAGTGAAGACGGAGGACTAAATCAGCCCCAGCATTTT.